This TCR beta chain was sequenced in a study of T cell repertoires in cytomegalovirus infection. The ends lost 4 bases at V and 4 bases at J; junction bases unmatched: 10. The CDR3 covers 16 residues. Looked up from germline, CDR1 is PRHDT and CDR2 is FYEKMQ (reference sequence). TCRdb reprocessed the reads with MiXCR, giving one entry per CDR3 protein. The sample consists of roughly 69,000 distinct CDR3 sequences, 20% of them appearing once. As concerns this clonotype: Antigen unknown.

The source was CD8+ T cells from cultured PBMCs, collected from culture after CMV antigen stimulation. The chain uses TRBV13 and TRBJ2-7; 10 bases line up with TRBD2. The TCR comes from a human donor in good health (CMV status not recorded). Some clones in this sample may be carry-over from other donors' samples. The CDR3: CASSSSASGGSYEQYF. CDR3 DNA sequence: TGTGCCAGCAGCTCCTCGGCTAGCGGGGGATCTTACGAGCAGTACTTC.